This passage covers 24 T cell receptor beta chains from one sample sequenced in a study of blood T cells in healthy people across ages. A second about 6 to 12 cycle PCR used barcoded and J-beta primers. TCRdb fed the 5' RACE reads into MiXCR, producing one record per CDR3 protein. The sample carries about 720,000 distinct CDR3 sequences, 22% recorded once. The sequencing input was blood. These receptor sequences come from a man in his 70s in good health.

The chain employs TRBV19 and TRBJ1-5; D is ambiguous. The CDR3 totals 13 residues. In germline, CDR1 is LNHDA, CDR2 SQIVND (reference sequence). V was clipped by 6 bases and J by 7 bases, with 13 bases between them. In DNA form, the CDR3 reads TGTGCCAGTAGCGTTAGCAATCCCCAGCCCCAGCATTTT. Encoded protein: CASSVSNPQPQHF.

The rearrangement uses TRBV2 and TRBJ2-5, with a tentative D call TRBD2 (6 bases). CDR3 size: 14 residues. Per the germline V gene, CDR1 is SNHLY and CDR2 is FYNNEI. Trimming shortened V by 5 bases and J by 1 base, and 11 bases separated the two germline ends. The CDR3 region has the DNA TGTGCCAGCAGTTTGTGGGGAGGCCAAGAGACCCAGTACTTC. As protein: CASSLWGGQETQYF.

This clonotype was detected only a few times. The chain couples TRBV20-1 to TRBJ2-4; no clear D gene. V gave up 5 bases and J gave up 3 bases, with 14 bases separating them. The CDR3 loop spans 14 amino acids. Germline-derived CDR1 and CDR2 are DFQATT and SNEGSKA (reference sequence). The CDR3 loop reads CSARATGDKNIQYF. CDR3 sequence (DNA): TGCAGTGCTCGAGCCACGGGCGACAAAAACATTCAGTACTTC.

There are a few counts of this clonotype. The CDR3 spells CSARGSWGFTDTQYF. In DNA, the CDR3 is TGCAGTGCTAGAGGATCTTGGGGTTTCACAGATACGCAGTATTTT. This chain links TRBV20-1 with TRBJ2-3; the D is unclear. Looked up from germline, CDR1 is DFQATT and CDR2 is SNEGSKA (reference sequence). The V and J ends lost 1 base and 2 bases respectively, with 13 bases between them. This CDR3 is built from 15 residues.

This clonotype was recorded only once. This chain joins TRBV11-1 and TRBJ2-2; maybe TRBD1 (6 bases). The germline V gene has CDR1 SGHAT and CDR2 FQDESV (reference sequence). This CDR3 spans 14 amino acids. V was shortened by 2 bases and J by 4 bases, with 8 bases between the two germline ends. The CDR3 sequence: CASSLLGATGELFF. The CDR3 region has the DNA TGTGCCAGCAGCTTATTGGGGGCCACCGGGGAGCTGTTTTTT.

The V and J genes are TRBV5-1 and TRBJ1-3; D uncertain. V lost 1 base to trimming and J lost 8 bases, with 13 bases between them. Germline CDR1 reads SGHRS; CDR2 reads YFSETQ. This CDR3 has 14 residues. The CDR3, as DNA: TGCGCCAGCAGCTTGAATCCGGGGTCAGACACCATATATTTT. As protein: CASSLNPGSDTIYF.

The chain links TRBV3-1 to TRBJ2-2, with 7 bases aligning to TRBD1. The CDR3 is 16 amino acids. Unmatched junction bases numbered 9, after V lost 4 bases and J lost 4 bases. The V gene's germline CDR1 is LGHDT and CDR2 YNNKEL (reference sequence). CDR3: CASSPQQGLGTGELFF. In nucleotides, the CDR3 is TGTGCCAGCAGCCCCCAACAGGGGCTGGGCACCGGGGAGCTGTTTTTT.

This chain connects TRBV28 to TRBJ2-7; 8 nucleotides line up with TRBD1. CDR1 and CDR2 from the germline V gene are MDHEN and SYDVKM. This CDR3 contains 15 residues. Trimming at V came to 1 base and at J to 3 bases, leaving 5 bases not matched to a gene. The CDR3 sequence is CASSLFGTGLYEQYF. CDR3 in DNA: TGTGCCAGCAGTTTATTCGGGACAGGCCTCTACGAGCAGTACTTC.

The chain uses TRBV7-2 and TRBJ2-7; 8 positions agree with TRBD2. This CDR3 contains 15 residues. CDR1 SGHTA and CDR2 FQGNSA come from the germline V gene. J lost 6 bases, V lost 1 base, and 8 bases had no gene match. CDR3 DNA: TGTGCCAGCAGCTTAGGGGGGGCGGGGGGTTTCGAGCAGTACGTC. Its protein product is CASSLGGAGGFEQYV.

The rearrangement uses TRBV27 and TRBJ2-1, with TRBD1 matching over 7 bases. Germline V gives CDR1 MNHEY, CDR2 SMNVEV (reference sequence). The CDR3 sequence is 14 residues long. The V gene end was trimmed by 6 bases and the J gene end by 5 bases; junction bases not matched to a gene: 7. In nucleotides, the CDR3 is TGTGCCAGCAGGAAACAGGGGTCCGACAATGAGCAGTTCTTC. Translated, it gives CASRKQGSDNEQFF.

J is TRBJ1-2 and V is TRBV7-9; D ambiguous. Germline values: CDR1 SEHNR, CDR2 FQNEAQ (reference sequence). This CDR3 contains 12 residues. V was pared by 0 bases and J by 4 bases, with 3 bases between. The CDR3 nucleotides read TGTGCCAGCAGCTTAGCCGCCTATGGCTACACCTTC. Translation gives CASSLAAYGYTF.

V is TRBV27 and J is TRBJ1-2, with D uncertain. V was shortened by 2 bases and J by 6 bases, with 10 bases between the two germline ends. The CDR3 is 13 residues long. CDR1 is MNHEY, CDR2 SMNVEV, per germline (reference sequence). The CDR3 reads CASSLRPRDGYTF. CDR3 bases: TGTGCCAGCAGTTTAAGACCTCGGGATGGCTACACCTTC.

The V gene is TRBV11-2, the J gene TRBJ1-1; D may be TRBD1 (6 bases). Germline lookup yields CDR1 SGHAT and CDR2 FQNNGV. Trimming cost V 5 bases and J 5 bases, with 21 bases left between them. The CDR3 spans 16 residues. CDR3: CASSPPGGQGKTEAFF. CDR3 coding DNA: TGTGCCAGCAGCCCCCCGGGGGGGCAGGGGAAGACTGAAGCTTTCTTT.

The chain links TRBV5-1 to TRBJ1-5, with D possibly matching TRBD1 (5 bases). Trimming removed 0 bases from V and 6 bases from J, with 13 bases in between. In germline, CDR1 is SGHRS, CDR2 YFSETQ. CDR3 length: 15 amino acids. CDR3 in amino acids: CASSLAGTTSQPQHF. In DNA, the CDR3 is TGCGCCAGCAGCTTGGCAGGGACTACCTCTCAGCCCCAGCATTTT.

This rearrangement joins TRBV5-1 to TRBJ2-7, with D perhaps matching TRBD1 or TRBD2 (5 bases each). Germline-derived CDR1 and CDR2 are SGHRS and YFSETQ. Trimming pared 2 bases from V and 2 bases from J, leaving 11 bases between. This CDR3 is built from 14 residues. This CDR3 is CASSFRGDTYEQYF. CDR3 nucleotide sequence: TGCGCCAGCAGCTTTCGAGGGGATACCTACGAGCAGTACTTC. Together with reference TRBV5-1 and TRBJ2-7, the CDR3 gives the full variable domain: KAGVTQTPRYLIKTRGQQVTLSCSPISGHRSVSWYQQTPGQGLQFLFEYFSETQRNKGNFPGRFSGRQFSNSRSEMNVSTLELGDSALYLCASSFRGDTYEQYFGPGTRLTVT.

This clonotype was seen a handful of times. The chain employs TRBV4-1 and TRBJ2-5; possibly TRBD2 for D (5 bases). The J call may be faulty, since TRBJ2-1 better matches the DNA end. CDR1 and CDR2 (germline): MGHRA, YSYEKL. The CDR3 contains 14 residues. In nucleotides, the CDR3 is TGCGCCAGCAGCAACGTATCTCCTGGACTCGAGCAGTTCTTC. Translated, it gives CASSNVSPGLEQFF.

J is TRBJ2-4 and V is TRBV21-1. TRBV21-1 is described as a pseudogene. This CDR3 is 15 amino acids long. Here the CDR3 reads CASSKLSRVGDIQYF. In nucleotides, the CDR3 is TGTGCCAGCAGCAAATTAAGTAGAGTTGGTGACATTCAGTACTTC.

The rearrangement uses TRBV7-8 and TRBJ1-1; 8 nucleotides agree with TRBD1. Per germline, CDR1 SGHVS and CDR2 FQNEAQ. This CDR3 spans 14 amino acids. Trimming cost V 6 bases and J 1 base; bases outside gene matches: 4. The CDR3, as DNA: TGTGCCAGCAGAACAGGGGGTTGGAACACTGAAGCTTTCTTT. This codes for CASRTGGWNTEAFF.

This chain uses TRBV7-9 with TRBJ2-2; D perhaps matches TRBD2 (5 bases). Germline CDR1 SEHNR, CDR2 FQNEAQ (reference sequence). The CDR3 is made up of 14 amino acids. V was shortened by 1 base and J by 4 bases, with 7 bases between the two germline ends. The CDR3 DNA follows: TGTGCCAGCAGCTTAGGAGGGAGCACCGGGGAGCTGTTTTTT. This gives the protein CASSLGGSTGELFF.

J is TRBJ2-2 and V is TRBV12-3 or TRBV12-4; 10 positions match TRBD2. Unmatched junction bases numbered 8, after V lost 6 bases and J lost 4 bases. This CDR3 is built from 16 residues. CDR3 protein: CASSPRTSGSTGELFF. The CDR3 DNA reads TGTGCCAGCAGCCCCCGGACTAGCGGCTCCACCGGGGAGCTGTTTTTT.

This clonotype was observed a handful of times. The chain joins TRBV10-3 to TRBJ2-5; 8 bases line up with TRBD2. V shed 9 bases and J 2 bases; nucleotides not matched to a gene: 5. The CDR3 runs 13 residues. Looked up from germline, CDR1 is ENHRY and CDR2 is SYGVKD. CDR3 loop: CAMSAGGQETQYF. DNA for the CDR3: TGTGCCATGTCTGCGGGGGGACAAGAGACCCAGTACTTC.

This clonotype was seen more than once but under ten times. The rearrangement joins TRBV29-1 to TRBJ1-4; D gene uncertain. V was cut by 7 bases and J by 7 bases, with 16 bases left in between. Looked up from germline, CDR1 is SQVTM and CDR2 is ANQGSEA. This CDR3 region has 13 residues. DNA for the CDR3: TGCAGCGCCGCTCCGAAGGGAATTGAAAAACTGTTTTTT. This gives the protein CSAAPKGIEKLFF.

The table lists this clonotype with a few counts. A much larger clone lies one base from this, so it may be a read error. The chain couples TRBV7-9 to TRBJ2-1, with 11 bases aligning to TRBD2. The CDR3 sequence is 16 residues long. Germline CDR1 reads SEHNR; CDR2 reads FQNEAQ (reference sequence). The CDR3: CASSSRPGLAVNGQFF. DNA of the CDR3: TGTGCCAGCAGCTCCCGACCGGGACTAGCGGTAAATGGGCAGTTCTTC.

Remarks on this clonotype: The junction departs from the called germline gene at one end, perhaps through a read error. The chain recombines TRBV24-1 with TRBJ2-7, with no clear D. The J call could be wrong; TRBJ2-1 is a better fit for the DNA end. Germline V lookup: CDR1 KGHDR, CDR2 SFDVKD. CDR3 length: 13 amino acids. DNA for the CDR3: TGTGCCCCCAGTGATTTCGCGGCTCTAGAGCAGTTCTTC. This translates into CAPSDFAALEQFF.